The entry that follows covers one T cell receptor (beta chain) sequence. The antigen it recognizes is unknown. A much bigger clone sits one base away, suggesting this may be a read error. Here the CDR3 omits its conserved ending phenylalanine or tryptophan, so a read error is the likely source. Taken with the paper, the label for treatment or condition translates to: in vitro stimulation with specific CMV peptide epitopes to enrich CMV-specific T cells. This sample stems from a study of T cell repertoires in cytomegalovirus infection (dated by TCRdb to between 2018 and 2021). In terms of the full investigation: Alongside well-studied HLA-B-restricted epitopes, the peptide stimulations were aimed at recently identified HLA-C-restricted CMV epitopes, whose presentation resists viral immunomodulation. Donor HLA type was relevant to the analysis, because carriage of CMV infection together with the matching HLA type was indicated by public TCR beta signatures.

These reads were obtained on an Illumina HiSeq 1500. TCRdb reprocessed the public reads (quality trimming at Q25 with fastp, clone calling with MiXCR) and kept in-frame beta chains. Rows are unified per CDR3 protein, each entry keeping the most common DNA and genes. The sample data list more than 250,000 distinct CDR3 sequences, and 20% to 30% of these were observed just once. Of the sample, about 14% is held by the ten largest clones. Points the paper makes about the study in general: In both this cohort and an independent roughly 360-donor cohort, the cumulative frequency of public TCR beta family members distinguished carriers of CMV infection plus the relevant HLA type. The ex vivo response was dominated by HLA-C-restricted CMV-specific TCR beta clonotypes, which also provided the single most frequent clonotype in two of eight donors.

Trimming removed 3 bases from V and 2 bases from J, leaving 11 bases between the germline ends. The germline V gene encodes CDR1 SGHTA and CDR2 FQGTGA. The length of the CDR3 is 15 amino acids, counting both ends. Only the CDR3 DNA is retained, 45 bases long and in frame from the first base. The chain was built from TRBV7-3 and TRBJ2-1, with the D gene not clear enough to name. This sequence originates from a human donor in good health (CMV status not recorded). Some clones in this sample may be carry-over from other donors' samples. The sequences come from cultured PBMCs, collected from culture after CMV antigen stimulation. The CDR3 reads CASSFRPLPYNEQFI. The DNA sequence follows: TGTGCCAGCAGCTTTCGTCCATTGCCCTACAATGAGCAGTTCATC.